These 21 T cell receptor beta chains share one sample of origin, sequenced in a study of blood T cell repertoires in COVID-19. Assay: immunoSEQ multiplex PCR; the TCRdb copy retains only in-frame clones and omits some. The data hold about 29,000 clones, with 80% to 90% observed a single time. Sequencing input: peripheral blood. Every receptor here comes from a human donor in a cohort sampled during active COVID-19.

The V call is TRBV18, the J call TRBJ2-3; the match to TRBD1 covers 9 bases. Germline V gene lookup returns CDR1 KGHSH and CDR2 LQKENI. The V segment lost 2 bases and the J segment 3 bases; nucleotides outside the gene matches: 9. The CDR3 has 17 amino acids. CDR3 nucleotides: TGTGCCAGCTCACCATCCGTGGCCGGGACAGGGACAGATACGCAGTATTTT. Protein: CASSPSVAGTGTDTQYF.

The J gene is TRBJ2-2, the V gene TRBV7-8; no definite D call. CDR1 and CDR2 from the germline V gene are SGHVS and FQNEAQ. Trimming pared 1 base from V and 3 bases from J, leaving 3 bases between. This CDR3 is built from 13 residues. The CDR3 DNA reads TGTGCCAGCAGCTTAGTCGACACCGGGGAGCTGTTTTTT. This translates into CASSLVDTGELFF.

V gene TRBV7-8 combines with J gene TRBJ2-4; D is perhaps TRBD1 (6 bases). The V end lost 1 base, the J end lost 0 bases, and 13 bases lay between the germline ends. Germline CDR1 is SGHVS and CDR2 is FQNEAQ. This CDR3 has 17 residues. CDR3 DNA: TGTGCCAGCAGCTTAGAGTACAGGGATACAGCCAAAAACATTCAGTACTTC. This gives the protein CASSLEYRDTAKNIQYF.

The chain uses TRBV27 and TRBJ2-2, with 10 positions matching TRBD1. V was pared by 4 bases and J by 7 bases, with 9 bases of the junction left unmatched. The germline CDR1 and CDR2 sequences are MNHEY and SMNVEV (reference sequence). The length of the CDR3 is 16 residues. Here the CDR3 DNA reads TGTGCCAGCAGTTCAGACAGGGGGCGTAGGGACGGGGAGCTGTTTTTT. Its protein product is CASSSDRGRRDGELFF.

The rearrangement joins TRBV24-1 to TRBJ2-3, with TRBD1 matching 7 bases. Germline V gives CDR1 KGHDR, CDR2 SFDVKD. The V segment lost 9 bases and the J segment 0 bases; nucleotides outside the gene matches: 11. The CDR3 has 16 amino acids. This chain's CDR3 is CATSRTGATSTDTQYF. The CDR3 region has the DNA TGTGCCACCTCCCGAACAGGGGCGACTAGCACAGATACGCAGTATTTT.

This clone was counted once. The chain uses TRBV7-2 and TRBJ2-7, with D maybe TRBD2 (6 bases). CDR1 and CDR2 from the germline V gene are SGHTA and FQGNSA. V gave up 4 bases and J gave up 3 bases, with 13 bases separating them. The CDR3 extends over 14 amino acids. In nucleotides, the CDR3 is TGTGCCAGCAGCTCCTTGGGAGGACTCTACGAGCAGTACTTC. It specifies CASSSLGGLYEQYF.

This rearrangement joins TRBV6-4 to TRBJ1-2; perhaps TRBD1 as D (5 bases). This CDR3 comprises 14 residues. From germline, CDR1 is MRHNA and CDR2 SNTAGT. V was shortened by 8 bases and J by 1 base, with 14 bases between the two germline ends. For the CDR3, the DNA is TGTGCCAGCCAACCTTTCCAGGGTAACTATGGCTACACCTTC. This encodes CASQPFQGNYGYTF.

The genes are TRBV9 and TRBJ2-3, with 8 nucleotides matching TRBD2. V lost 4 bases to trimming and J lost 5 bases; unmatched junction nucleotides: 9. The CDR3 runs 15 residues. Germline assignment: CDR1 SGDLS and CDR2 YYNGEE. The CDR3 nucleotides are TGTGCCAGCAGCTCCGCCCGGGGGGGCAAAGATACGCAGTATTTT. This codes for CASSSARGGKDTQYF.

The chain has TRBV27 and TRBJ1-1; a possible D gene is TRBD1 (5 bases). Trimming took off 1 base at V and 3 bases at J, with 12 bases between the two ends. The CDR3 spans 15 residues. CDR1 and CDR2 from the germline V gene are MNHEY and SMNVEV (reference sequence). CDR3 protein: CASSLWGKGYTEAFF. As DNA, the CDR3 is TGTGCCAGCAGTTTATGGGGCAAGGGATACACTGAAGCTTTCTTT.

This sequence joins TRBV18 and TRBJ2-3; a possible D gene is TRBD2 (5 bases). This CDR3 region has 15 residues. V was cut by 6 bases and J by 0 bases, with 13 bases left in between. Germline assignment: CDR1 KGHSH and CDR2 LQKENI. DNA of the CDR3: TGTGCCAGCTCCCCGGTTAGCGCCAGCACAGATACGCAGTATTTT. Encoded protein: CASSPVSASTDTQYF.

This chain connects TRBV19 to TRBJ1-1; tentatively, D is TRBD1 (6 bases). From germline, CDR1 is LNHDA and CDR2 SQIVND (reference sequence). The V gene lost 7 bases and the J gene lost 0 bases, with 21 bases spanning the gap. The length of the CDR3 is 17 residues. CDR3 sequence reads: CASTVDSYNYMNTEAFF. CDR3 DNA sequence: TGTGCCAGTACCGTGGACAGCTACAACTACATGAACACTGAAGCTTTCTTT.

CDR3 sequence: CASSVGLGLGDTQYF. The CDR3 DNA follows: TGTGCCAGCAGCGTCGGACTAGGTTTGGGAGATACGCAGTATTTT. The chain carries TRBV9 and TRBJ2-3; 7 bases are shared with TRBD2. The V gene's germline CDR1 is SGDLS and CDR2 YYNGEE. The V segment lost 2 bases and the J segment 5 bases; nucleotides outside the gene matches: 8. The CDR3 totals 15 residues.

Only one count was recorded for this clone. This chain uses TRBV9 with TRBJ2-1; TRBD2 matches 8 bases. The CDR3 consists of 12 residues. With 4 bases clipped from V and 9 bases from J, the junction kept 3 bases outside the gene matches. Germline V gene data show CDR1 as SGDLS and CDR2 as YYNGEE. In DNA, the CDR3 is TGTGCCAGCAGCCAGACTAGCGCTGAGCAGTTCTTC. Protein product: CASSQTSAEQFF.

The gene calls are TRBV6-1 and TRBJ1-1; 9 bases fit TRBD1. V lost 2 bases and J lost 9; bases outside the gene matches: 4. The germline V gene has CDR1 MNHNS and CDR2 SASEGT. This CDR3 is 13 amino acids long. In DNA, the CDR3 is TGTGCCAGCAGTGAACTACAGGGGGCTAAAGCTTTCTTT. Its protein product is CASSELQGAKAFF.

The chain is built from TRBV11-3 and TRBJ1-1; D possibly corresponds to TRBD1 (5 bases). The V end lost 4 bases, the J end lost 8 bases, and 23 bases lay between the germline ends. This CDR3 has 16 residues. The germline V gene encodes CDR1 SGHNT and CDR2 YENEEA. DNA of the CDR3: TGTGCCAGCAGCTCTAGACAGACCCCGCTACCGAACGAAGCTTTCTTT. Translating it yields CASSSRQTPLPNEAFF.

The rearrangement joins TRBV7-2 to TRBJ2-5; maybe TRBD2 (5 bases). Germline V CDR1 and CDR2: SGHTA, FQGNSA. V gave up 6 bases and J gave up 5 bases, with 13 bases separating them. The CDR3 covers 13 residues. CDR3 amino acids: CASSPLVRETQYF. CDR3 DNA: TGTGCCAGCAGTCCACTAGTGCGGGAGACCCAGTACTTC.

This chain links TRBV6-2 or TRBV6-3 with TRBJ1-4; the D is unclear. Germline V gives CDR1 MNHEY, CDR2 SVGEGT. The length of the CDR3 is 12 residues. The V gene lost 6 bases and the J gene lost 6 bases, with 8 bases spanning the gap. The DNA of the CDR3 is TGTGCCAGCAGCCCTACGGATGAAAAACTGTTTTTT. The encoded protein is CASSPTDEKLFF.

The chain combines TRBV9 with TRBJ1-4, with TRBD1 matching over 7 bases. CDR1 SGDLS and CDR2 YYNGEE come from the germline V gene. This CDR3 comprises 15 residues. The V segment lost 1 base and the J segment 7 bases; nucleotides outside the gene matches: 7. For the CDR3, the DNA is TGTGCCAGCAGCGTATCCGGGACAGATGGTGAAAAACTGTTTTTT. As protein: CASSVSGTDGEKLFF.

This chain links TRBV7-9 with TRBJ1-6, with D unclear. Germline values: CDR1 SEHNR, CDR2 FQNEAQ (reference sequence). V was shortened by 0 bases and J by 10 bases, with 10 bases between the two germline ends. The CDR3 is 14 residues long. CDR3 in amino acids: CASSLASGNSPLHF. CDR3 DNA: TGTGCCAGCAGCTTAGCTTCCGGGAACTCACCCCTCCACTTT.

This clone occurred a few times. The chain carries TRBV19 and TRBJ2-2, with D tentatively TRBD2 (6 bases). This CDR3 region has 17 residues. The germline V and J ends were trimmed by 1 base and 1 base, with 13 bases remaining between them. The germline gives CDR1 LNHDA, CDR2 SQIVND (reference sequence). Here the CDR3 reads CASSIALGRKNTGELFF. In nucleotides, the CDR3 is TGTGCCAGTAGTATAGCCCTGGGGAGGAAGAACACCGGGGAGCTGTTTTTT. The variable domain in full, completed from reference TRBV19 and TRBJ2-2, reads DGGITQSPKYLFRKEGQNVTLSCEQNLNHDAMYWYRQDPGQGLRLIYYSQIVNDFQKGDIAEGYSVSREKKESFPLTVTSAQKNPTAFYLCASSIALGRKNTGELFFGEGSRLTVL.

The CDR3 loop reads CASSTRDTDTQYF. The DNA for the CDR3 is TGCGCCAGCAGCACCCGGGACACAGATACGCAGTATTTT. The V call is TRBV5-1, the J call TRBJ2-3; possibly TRBD2 for D (5 bases). Trimming pared 4 bases from V and 2 bases from J, leaving 8 bases between. CDR1 and CDR2 from the germline V gene are SGHRS and YFSETQ. The CDR3 loop spans 13 amino acids.